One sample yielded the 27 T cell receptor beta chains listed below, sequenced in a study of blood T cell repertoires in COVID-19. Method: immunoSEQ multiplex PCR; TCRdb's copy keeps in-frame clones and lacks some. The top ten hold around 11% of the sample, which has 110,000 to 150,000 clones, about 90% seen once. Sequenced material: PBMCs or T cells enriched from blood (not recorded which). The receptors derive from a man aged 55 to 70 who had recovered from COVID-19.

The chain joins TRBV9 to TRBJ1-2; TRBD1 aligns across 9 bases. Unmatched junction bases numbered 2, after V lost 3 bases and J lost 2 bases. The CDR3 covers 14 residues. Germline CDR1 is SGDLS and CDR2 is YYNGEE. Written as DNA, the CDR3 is TGTGCCAGCAGCGGCGGACAGGGGAACTATGGCTACACCTTC. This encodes CASSGGQGNYGYTF.

CDR3 loop: CASSLEGARGTEAFF. CDR3 nucleotides: TGCGCCAGCAGCTTGGAGGGGGCGCGAGGCACTGAAGCTTTCTTT. The V gene is TRBV5-1, the J gene TRBJ1-1; 7 bases match TRBD1. Trimming took 0 bases from V and 4 from J; bases not matched to a gene: 6. Per the germline V gene, CDR1 is SGHRS and CDR2 is YFSETQ. The CDR3 has 15 residues.

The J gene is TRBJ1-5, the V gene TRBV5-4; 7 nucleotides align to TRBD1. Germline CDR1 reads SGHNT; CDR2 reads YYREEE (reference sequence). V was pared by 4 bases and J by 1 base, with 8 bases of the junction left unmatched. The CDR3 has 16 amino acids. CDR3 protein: CASSQGGKGSNQPQHF. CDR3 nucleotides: TGTGCCAGCAGCCAAGGGGGCAAGGGAAGCAATCAGCCCCAGCATTTT.

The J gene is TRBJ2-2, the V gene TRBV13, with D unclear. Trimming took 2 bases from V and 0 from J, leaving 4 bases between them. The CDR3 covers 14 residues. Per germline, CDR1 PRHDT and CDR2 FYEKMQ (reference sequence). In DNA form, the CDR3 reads TGTGCCAGCAGCTTACCCGCGAACACCGGGGAGCTGTTTTTT. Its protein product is CASSLPANTGELFF.

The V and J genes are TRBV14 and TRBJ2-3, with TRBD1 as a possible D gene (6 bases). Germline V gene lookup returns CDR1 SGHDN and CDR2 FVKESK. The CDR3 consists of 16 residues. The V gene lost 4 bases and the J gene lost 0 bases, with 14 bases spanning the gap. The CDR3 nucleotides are TGTGCCAGCAGCCCATGGGAAGGGACAAGCACAGATACGCAGTATTTT. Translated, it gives CASSPWEGTSTDTQYF.

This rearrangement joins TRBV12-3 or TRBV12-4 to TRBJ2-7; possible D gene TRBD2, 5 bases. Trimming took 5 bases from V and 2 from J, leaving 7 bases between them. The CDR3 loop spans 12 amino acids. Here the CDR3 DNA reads TGTGCCAGCAGTCCCGGGGCCTACGAGCAGTACTTC. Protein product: CASSPGAYEQYF.

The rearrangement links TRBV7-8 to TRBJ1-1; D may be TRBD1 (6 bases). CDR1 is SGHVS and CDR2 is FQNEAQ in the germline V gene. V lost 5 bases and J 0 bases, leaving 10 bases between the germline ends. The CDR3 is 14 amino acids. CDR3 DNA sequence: TGTGCCAGCAGCCCCCGACAGGTGAACACTGAAGCTTTCTTT. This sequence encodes CASSPRQVNTEAFF. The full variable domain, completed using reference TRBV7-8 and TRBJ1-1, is GAGVSQSPRYKVAKRGQDVALRCDPISGHVSLFWYQQALGQGPEFLTYFQNEAQLDKSGLPSDRFFAERPEGSVSTLKIQRTQQEDSAVYLCASSPRQVNTEAFFGQGTRLTVV.

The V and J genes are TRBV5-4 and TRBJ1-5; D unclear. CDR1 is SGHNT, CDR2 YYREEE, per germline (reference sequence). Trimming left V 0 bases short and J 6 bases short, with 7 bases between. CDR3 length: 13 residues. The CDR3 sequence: CASSLGGSQPQHF. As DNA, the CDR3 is TGTGCCAGCAGCTTGGGTGGCAGTCAGCCCCAGCATTTT. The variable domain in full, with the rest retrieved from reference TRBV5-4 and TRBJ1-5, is ETGVTQSPTHLIKTRGQQVTLRCSSQSGHNTVSWYQQALGQGPQFIFQYYREEENGRGNFPPRFSGLQFPNYSSELNVNALELDDSALYLCASSLGGSQPQHFGDGTRLSIL.

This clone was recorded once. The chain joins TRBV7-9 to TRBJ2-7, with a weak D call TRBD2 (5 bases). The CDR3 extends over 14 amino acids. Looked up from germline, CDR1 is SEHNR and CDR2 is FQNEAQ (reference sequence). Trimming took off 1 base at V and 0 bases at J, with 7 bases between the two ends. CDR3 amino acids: CASSLVGDSYEQYF. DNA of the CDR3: TGTGCCAGCAGCTTAGTGGGAGACTCCTACGAGCAGTACTTC. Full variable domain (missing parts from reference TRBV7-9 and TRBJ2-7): DTGVSQNPRHKITKRGQNVTFRCDPISEHNRLYWYRQTLGQGPEFLTYFQNEAQLEKSRLLSDRFSAERPKGSFSTLEIQRTEQGDSAMYLCASSLVGDSYEQYFGPGTRLTVT.

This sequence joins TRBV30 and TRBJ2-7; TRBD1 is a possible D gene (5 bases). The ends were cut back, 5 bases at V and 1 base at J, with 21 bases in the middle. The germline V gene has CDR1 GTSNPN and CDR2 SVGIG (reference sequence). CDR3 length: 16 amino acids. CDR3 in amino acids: CAWASGQVFVSYEQYF. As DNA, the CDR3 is TGTGCCTGGGCGTCAGGGCAAGTTTTTGTGTCCTACGAGCAGTACTTC.

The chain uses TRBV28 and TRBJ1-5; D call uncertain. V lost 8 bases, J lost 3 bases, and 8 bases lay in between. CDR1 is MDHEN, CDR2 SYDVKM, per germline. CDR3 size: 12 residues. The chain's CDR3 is CASGLINQPQHF. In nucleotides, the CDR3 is TGTGCCAGCGGACTGATCAATCAGCCCCAGCATTTT.

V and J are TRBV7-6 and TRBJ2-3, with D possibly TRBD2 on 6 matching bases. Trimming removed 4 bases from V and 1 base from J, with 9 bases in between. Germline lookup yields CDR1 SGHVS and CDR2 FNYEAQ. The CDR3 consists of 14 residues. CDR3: CASSSSVGTDTQYF. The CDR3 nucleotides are TGTGCCAGCAGCTCTAGCGTAGGCACAGATACGCAGTATTTT.

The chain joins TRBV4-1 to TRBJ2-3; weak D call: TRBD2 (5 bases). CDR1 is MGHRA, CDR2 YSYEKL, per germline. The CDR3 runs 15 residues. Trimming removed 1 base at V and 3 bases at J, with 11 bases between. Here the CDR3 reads CASSQGGSWTDTQYF. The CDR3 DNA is TGCGCCAGCAGCCAAGGAGGGTCTTGGACAGATACGCAGTATTTT.

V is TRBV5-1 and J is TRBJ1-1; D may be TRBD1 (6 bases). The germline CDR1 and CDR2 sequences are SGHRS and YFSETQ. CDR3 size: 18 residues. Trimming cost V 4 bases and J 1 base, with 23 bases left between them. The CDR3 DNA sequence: TGCGCCAGCAGCGGTGGGTCCAGGGGAATCGGGTCGAACACTGAAGCTTTCTTT. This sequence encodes CASSGGSRGIGSNTEAFF.

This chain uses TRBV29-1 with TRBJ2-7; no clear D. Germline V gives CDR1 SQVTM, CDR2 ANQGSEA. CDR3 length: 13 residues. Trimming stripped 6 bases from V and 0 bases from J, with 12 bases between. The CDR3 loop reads CSVNGGSSYEQYF. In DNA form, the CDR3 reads TGCAGCGTGAACGGCGGCAGCTCCTACGAGCAGTACTTC.

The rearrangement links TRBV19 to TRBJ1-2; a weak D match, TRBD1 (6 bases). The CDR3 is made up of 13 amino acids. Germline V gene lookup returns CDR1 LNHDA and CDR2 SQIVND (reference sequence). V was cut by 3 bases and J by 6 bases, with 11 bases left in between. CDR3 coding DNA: TGTGCCAGTAGTATGCCGAACAGGGATGGCTACACCTTC. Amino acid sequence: CASSMPNRDGYTF.

This CDR3 is CSAGRVPHEQYF. The CDR3 nucleotides read TGCAGCGCGGGCCGGGTCCCCCACGAGCAGTACTTC. V gene TRBV29-1 combines with J gene TRBJ2-7, with D uncertain. There are 12 residues in the CDR3. Per germline, CDR1 SQVTM and CDR2 ANQGSEA. Trimming left V 7 bases short and J 5 bases short, with 15 bases between.

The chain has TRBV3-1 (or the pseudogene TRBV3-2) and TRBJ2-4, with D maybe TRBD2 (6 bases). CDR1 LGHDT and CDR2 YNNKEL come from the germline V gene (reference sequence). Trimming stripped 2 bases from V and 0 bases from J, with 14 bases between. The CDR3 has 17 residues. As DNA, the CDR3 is TGTGCCAGCAGCCAATCAGACGTGGGACTAGCCAAAAACATTCAGTACTTC. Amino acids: CASSQSDVGLAKNIQYF.

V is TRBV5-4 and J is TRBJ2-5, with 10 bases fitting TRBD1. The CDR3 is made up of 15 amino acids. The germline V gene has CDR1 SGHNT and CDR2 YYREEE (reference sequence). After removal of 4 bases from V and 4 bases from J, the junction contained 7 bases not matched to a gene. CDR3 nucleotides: TGTGCCAGCAGCCTGGGGACAGGGGATGGAGAGACCCAGTACTTC. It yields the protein CASSLGTGDGETQYF.

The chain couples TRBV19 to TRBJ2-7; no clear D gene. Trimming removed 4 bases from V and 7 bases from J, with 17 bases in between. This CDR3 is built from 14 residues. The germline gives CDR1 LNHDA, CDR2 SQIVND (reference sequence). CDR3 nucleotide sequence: TGTGCCAGTAGTACCCGAGGTGGTGTTAGGGAGCAGTACTTC. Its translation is CASSTRGGVREQYF.

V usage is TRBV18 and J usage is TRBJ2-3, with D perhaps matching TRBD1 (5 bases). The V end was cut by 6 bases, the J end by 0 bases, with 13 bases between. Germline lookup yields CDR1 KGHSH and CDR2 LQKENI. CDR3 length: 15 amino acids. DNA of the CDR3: TGTGCCAGCTCGCTGACAGTATCTAGCACAGATACGCAGTATTTT. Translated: CASSLTVSSTDTQYF.

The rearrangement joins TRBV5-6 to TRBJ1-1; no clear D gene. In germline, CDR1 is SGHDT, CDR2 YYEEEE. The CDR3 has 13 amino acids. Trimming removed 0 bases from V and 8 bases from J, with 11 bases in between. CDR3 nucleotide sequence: TGTGCCAGCAGCTTGGTTGGAGGGCTAGAAGCTTTCTTT. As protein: CASSLVGGLEAFF.

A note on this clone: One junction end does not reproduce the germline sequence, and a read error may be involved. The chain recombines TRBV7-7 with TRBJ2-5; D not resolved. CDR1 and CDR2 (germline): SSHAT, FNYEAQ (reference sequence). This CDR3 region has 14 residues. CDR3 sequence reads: CASSLASTGETQYF. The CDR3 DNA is TGTGCTAGCAGCTTAGCCTCAACGGGAGAGACCCAGTACTTC.

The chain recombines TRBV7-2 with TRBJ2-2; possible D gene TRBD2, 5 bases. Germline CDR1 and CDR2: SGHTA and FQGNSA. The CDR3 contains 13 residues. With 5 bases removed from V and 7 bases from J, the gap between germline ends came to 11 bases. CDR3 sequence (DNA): TGTGCCAGCAGCCCGCTAGCTATCGGGGAGCTGTTTTTT. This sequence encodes CASSPLAIGELFF.

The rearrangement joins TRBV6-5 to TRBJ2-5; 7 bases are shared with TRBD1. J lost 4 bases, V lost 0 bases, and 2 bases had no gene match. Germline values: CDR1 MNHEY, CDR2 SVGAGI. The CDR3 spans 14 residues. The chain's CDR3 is CASSYSAGGETQYF. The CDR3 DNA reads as TGTGCCAGCAGTTACTCCGCAGGGGGAGAGACCCAGTACTTC.

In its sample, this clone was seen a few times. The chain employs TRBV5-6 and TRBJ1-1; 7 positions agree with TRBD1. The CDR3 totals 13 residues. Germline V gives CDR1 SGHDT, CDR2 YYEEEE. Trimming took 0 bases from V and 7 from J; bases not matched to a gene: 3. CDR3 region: CASSLVGGDEAFF. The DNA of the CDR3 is TGTGCCAGCAGCTTGGTAGGGGGCGATGAAGCTTTCTTT. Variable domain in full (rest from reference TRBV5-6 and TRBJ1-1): DAGVTQSPTHLIKTRGQQVTLRCSPKSGHDTVSWYQQALGQGPQFIFQYYEEEERQRGNFPDRFSGHQFPNYSSELNVNALLLGDSALYLCASSLVGGDEAFFGQGTRLTVV.

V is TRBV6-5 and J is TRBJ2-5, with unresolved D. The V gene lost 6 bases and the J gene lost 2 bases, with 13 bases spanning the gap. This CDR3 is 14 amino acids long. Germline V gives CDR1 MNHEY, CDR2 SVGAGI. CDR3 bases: TGTGCCAGCAGAAAAACCAGAATGCAAGAGACCCAGTACTTC. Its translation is CASRKTRMQETQYF.